These 8 T cell receptor beta chains share one sample of origin, sequenced in a study of T-cell memory formation after mild COVID-19 (TCRdb year 2021). Library generation was performed with 5' RACE. The sequencing machine was an Illumina NovaSeq 6000. In-frame beta chains were kept once TCRdb had trimmed the public reads at Q25 with fastp and called clones with MiXCR. Entries that share a CDR3 protein sequence are merged under the most common genes and DNA. The sample yields 580,000 or so distinct CDR3 sequences; 15% to 20% were counted once. The ten largest clones represent about 7.4% of the sample. Sequencing was carried out using PBMCs or a T cell subset sorted from them (not recorded which). The receptors originated from an adult woman who had mild COVID-19 (a few samples of this study predate the infection). The sample titles of this study are shuffled in the database, so cell type and time point are left out; the donor was told from shared clones.

This chain joins TRBV12-3 or TRBV12-4 and TRBJ1-2; the match to TRBD1 covers 12 bases. After removal of 3 bases from V and 6 bases from J, the junction contained 5 bases not matched to a gene. This CDR3 spans 15 amino acids. The CDR3 loop is CASSFTGQGANGYTF. The CDR3 DNA reads TGTGCCAGCAGTTTTACGGGACAGGGGGCAAATGGCTACACCTTC.

The chain combines TRBV12-3 or TRBV12-4 with TRBJ2-7; a weak D match, TRBD1 (6 bases). This CDR3 contains 14 residues. Trimming pared 6 bases from V and 3 bases from J, leaving 15 bases between. The CDR3 loop is CASRQDSARYEQYF. Here the CDR3 DNA reads TGTGCCAGCAGACAGGACAGCGCGCGCTACGAGCAGTACTTC.

This clonotype was found a few times. J is TRBJ2-1 and V is TRBV7-9, with a possible D match to TRBD2 (5 bases). CDR3 length: 15 residues. Germline loops: CDR1 SEHNR, CDR2 FQNEAQ (reference sequence). V lost 2 bases, J lost 5 bases, and 13 bases lay in between. The CDR3 DNA sequence: TGTGCCAGCAGCTTAATTGGGCGGGTAAACAATGAGCAGTTCTTC. Translating gives CASSLIGRVNNEQFF.

This rearrangement joins TRBV18 to TRBJ1-1, with a tentative D call TRBD1 (5 bases). Germline CDR1 KGHSH, CDR2 LQKENI. This CDR3 has 15 amino acids. With 0 bases removed from V and 6 bases from J, the gap between germline ends came to 14 bases. For the CDR3, the DNA is TGTGCCAGCTCACCACCCGTGGCGCAGGGCGCTGAAGCTTTCTTT. Its translation is CASSPPVAQGAEAFF.

V is TRBV7-8 and J is TRBJ2-2; D gene uncertain. This CDR3 comprises 10 residues. Germline V gene data show CDR1 as SGHVS and CDR2 as FQNEAQ. The V and J ends lost 10 bases and 5 bases respectively, with 5 bases between them. The CDR3 DNA follows: TGTGCCATAGGAACCGGGGAGCTGTTTTTT. The encoded protein is CAIGTGELFF.

This clonotype was observed a few times. This chain joins TRBV3-1 and TRBJ1-5; 7 bases line up with TRBD1. This CDR3 has 17 amino acids. The trim removed 6 bases at V and 7 bases at J, leaving 18 bases unmatched. Per the germline V gene, CDR1 is LGHDT and CDR2 is YNNKEL (reference sequence). CDR3 region: CASRTTDRTPRGQPQHF. The CDR3 bases are TGTGCCAGCAGAACTACGGACAGGACACCTCGTGGGCAGCCCCAGCATTTT.

This clonotype has only a few counts. CDR3: CASSFRQGNQPQHF. The DNA for the CDR3 is TGTGCCAGCAGTTTTCGACAGGGCAATCAGCCCCAGCATTTT. The genes are TRBV6-5 and TRBJ1-5, with D possibly being TRBD1 (6 bases). Deletions cut 4 bases from V and 2 bases from J, with 9 bases between. Germline CDR1 reads MNHEY; CDR2 reads SVGAGI. This CDR3 is built from 14 residues.

The chain uses TRBV7-8 and TRBJ1-4, with no clear D. The ends were cut back, 5 bases at V and 0 bases at J, with 16 bases in the middle. The CDR3 runs to 17 residues. The V gene's germline CDR1 is SGHVS and CDR2 FQNEAQ. CDR3 nucleotides: TGTGCCAGCAGCCCACGTGAGGGCCCCGCAACTAATGAAAAACTGTTTTTT. Protein: CASSPREGPATNEKLFF.